This T cell receptor (beta chain) is drawn from a study of cytomegalovirus exposure and HLA in healthy donors. Study-wide context: Researchers found that approximately 77% of just under 400 genotyped donors fell within the Caucasian-associated ancestry cluster. Findings and limits, study-wide: It was only CMV serostatus that was available as immune exposure information. Segments of the TCR beta V type were, in most cases, productive about 90% or about 30% of the time in an earlier analysis.

There are 13 residues in the CDR3. Germline values: CDR1 KGHSH, CDR2 LQKENI. The V and J ends lost 5 bases and 1 base respectively, with 8 bases between them. PCR employed 60 Vbeta and 13 Jbeta primers. Data came from immunoSEQ multiplex PCR; TCRdb stores just in-frame clones and leaves some out. The sample shows roughly 250,000 clones, 84% of them seen only once. On this clone itself: As yet, its antigen is unknown.

The V and J genes are TRBV18 and TRBJ1-1; the D is unclear. The sequencing input was PBMCs. The TCR comes from a woman in her 40s in good health and CMV-seropositive. The DNA of the CDR3 is TGTGCCAGCTCAGAGACGGGGAACACTGAAGCTTTCTTT. Translation: CASSETGNTEAFF.